This T cell receptor beta chain was captured by sequencing in a study of shared clonotypes between healthy human individuals. Regarding the study as a whole: Larger richness was generally estimated for naive than memory subsets.

Original processing notes: ImmunoSEQ only sent back junction sequences with no quality scores, so filtering was done differently. Assay used: immunoSEQ multiplex PCR; TCRdb lists only in-frame clones, some missing. V and J calls plus clone size are reproduced from that table; the DNA served to infer D and trimming. The top ten hold around 1.1% of the sample, which has 2 million or so clones, over 85% seen once. A single count supports this clone. Its antigen is undetermined. Naive CD8 cells comprised CD45RO-negative, CCR7-positively selected cells, excluding terminally differentiated effector memory CD45RA+ cells. Germline assignment: CDR1 GTSNPN and CDR2 SVGIG (reference sequence). This CDR3 spans 14 amino acids. The germline V and J ends were trimmed by 5 bases and 4 bases, with 18 bases remaining between them.

The TCR was taken from a man aged 18 to 29 in good health. Sequencing was performed on naive CD8+ T cells sorted from blood. This chain joins TRBV30 and TRBJ2-7; D is possibly TRBD1 or TRBD2 (5 bases each). The CDR3 region has the DNA TGTGCCTGGGAGCCCGGGAAGGGGTCGTACGAGCAGTACTTC. Its translation is CAWEPGKGSYEQYF.